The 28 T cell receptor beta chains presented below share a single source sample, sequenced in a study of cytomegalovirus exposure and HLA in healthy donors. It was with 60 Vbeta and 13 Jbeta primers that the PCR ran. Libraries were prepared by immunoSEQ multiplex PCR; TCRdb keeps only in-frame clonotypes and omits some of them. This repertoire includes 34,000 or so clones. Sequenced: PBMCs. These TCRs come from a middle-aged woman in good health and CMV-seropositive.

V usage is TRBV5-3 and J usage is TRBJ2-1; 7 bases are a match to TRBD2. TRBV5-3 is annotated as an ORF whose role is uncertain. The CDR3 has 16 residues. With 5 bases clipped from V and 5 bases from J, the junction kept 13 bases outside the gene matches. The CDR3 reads CARRRDYKRRNNEQFF. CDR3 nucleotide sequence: TGTGCCAGAAGGAGGGACTATAAACGACGAAACAATGAGCAGTTCTTC.

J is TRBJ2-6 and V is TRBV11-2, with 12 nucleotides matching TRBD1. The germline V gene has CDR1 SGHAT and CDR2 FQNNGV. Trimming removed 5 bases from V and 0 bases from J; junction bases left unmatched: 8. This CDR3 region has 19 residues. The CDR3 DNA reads TGTGCCAGCAGCCCCCGGGGGACAGGGGGCCACTCTGGGGCCAACGTCCTGACTTTC. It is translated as CASSPRGTGGHSGANVLTF.

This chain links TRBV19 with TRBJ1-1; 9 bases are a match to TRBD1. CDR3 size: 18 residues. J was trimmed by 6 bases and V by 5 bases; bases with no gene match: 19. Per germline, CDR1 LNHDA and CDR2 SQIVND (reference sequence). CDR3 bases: TGTGCCAGTAGTCTACTATACCACAGGGGGCCCGGTGCCCCTGAAGCTTTCTTT. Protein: CASSLLYHRGPGAPEAFF.

The CDR3: CSVTASWGGGAYEQYF. CDR3 bases: TGCAGCGTGACAGCGTCCTGGGGAGGAGGAGCCTACGAGCAGTACTTC. This chain connects TRBV29-1 to TRBJ2-7, with TRBD2 as a possible D gene (6 bases). Germline loops: CDR1 SQVTM, CDR2 ANQGSEA. V was shortened by 6 bases and J by 2 bases, with 23 bases between the two germline ends. This CDR3 contains 16 residues.

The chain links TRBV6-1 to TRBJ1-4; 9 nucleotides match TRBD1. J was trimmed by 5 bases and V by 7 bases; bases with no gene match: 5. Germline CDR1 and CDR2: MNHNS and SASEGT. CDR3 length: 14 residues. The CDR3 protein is CASNSGTGNEKLFF. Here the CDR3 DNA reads TGTGCCAGCAATAGCGGGACAGGGAATGAAAAACTGTTTTTT.

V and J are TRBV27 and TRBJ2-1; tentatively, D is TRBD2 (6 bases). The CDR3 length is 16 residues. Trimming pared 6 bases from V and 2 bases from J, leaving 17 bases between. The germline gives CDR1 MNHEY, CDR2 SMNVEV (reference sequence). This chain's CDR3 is CASRPGTGVTYNEQFF. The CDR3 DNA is TGTGCCAGCAGGCCCGGTACGGGAGTGACCTACAATGAGCAGTTCTTC.

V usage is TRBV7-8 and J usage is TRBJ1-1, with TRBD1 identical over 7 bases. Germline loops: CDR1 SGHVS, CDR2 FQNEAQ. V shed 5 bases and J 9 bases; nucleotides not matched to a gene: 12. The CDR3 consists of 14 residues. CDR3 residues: CASSRAKTGSQAFF. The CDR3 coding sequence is TGTGCCAGCAGCCGAGCAAAGACAGGGAGTCAAGCTTTCTTT.

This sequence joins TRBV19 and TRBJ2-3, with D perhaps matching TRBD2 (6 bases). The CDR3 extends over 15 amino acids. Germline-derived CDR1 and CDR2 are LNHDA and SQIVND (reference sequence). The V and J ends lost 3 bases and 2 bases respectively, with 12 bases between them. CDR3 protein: CASSIGGIYTDTQYF. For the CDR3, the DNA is TGTGCCAGTAGTATCGGCGGGATATACACAGATACGCAGTATTTT.

CDR3 coding DNA: TGCGCCAGCAGTCAACCCTCCCTCCTTAACACGGAGCAGTACTTC. Translated, it gives CASSQPSLLNTEQYF. V is TRBV4-1 and J is TRBJ2-7; D uncertain. The CDR3 is 15 residues long. Trimming cost V 6 bases and J 7 bases, with 22 bases left between them. Germline V CDR1 and CDR2: MGHRA, YSYEKL.

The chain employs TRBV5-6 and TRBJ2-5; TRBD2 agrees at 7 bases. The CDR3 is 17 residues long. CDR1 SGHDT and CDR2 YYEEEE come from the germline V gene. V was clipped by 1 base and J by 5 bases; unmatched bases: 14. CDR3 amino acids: CASSLKPGGRIMETQYF. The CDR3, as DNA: TGTGCCAGCAGCTTGAAACCGGGCGGGAGAATCATGGAGACCCAGTACTTC.

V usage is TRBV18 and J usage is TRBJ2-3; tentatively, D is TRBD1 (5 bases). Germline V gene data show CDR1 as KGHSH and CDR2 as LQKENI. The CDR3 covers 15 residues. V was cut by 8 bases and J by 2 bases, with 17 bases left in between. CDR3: CASRLIDSLTDTQYF. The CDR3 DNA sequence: TGTGCCAGCCGACTCATAGACAGCCTCACAGATACGCAGTATTTT.

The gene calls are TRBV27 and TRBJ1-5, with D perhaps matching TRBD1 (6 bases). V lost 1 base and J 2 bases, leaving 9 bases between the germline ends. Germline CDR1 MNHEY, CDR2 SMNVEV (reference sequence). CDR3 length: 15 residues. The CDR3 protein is CASSLFGGRNQPQHF. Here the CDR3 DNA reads TGTGCCAGCAGTTTATTCGGGGGGCGCAATCAGCCCCAGCATTTT.

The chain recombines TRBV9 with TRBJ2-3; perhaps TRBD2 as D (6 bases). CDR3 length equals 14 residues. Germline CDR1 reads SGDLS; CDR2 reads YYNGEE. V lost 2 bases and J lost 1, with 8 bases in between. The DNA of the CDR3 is TGTGCCAGCAGCGTGGAGGGACGCACAGATACGCAGTATTTT. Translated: CASSVEGRTDTQYF.

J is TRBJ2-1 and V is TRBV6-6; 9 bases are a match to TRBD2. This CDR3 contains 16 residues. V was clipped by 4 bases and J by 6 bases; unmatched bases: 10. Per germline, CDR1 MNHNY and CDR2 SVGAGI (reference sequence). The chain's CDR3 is CASSSPLVAGANEQFF. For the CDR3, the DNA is TGTGCCAGCAGTTCTCCTCTAGTAGCGGGAGCCAATGAGCAGTTCTTC.

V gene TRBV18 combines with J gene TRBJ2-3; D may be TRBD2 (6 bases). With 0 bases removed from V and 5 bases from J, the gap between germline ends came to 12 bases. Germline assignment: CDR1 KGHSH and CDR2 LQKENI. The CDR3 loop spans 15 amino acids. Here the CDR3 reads CASSPPSPGGDTQYF. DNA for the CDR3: TGTGCCAGCTCACCACCGTCCCCCGGGGGAGATACGCAGTATTTT.

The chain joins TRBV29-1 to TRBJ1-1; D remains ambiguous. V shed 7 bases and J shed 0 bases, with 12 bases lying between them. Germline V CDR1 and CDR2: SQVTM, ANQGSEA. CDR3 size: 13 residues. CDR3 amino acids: CSAERELNTEAFF. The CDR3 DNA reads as TGCAGCGCCGAGCGGGAGCTGAACACTGAAGCTTTCTTT. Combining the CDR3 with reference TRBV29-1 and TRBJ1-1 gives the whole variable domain SAVISQKPSRDICQRGTSLTIQCQVDSQVTMMFWYRQQPGQSLTLIATANQGSEATYESGFVIDKFPISRPNLTFSTLTVSNMSPEDSSIYLCSAERELNTEAFFGQGTRLTVV.

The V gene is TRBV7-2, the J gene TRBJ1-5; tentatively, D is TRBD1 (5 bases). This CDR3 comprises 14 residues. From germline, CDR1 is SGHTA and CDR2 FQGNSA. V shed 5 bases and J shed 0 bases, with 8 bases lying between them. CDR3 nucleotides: TGTGCCAGCAGCCCGGGGGATAGCAATCAGCCCCAGCATTTT. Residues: CASSPGDSNQPQHF.

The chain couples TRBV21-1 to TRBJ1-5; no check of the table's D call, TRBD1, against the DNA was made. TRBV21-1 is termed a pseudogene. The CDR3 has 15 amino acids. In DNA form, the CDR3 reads TGTGCCAGCAGCTGTCTCAGACAAAGCAATCAGCCCCAGCATTTT. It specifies CASSCLRQSNQPQHF.

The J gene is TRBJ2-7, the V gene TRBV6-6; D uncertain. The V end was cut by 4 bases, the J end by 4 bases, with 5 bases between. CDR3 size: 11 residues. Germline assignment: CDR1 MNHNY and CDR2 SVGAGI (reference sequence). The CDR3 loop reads CASSFSYEQYF. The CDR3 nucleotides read TGTGCCAGCAGTTTTTCATACGAGCAGTACTTC.

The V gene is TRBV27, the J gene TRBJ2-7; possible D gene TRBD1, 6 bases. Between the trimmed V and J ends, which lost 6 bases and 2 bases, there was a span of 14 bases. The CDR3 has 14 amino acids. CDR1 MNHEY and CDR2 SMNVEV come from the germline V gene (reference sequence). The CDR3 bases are TGTGCCAGCAGATTTAACGACAGGACCTACGAGCAGTACTTC. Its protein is CASRFNDRTYEQYF.

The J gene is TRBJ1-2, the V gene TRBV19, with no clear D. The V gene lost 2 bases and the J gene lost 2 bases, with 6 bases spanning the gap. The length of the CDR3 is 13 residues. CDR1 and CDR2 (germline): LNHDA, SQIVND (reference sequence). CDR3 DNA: TGTGCCAGTAGTATAAGCATCAACTATGGCTACACCTTC. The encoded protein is CASSISINYGYTF.

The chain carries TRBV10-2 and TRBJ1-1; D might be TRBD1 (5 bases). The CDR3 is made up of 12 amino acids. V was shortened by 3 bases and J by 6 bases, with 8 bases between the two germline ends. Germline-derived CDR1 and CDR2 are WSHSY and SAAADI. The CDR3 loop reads CASSDGAPEAFF. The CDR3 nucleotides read TGCGCCAGCAGTGATGGGGCCCCTGAAGCTTTCTTT.

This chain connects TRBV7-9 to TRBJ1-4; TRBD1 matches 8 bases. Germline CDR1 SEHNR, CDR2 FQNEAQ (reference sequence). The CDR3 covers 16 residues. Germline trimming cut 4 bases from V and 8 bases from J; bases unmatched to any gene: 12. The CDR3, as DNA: TGTGCCAGCAGCTCGGACAGGGAAGGCCTGAGGGAAAAACTGTTTTTT. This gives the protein CASSSDREGLREKLFF.

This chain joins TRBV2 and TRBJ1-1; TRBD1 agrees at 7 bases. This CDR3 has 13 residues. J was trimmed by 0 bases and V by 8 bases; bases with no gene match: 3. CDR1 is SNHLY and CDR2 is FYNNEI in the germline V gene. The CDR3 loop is CASHDRVNTEAFF. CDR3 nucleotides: TGTGCCAGCCATGACAGGGTGAACACTGAAGCTTTCTTT.

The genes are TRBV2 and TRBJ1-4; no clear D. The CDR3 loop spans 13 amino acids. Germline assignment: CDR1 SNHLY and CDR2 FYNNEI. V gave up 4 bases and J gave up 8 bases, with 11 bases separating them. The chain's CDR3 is CASSANEVEKLFF. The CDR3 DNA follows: TGTGCCAGCAGTGCTAACGAGGTGGAAAAACTGTTTTTT.

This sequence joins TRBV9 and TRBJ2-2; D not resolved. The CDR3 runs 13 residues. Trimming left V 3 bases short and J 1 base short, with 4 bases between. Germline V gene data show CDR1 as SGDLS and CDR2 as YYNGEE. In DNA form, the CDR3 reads TGTGCCAGCAGCGACGGGAACACCGGGGAGCTGTTTTTT. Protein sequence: CASSDGNTGELFF. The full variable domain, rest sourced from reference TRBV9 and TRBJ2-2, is DSGVTQTPKHLITATGQRVTLRCSPRSGDLSVYWYQQSLDQGLQFLIQYYNGEERAKGNILERFSAQQFPDLHSELNLSSLELGDSALYFCASSDGNTGELFFGEGSRLTVL.

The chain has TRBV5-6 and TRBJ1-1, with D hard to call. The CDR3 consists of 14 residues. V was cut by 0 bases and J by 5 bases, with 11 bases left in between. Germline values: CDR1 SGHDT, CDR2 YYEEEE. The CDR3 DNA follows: TGTGCCAGCAGCTTGGTCCAGGAAATAACTGAAGCTTTCTTT. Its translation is CASSLVQEITEAFF.

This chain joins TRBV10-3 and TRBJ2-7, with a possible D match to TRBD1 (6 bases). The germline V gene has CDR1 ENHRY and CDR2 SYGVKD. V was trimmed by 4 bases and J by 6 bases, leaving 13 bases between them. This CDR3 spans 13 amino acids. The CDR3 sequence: CAISAQTGFEQYF. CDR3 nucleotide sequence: TGTGCCATCAGTGCTCAGACAGGTTTCGAGCAGTACTTC.